These 26 T cell receptor beta chains came from one sample sequenced in a study of blood T cell repertoires in COVID-19. Sequencing was performed with immunoSEQ multiplex PCR; in TCRdb, only in-frame clones are kept and a portion is missing. The sample carries roughly 76,000 clones, roughly 90% recorded once. The sample comprised peripheral blood. Receptor source: a man aged 65 to 79 with active or convalescent COVID-19.

This chain links TRBV3-1 (or the pseudogene TRBV3-2) with TRBJ2-7; 13 nucleotides align to TRBD2. The germline gives CDR1 LGHDT, CDR2 YNNKEL (reference sequence). With 3 bases clipped from V and 4 bases from J, the junction kept 3 bases outside the gene matches. There are 15 residues in the CDR3. Here the CDR3 reads CASSQGGLAGYEQYF. The DNA of the CDR3 is TGTGCCAGCAGCCAGGGGGGACTAGCGGGATACGAGCAGTACTTC.

The chain joins TRBV29-1 to TRBJ2-1; 7 positions agree with TRBD1. The CDR3 runs 17 residues. The germline gives CDR1 SQVTM, CDR2 ANQGSEA. The V segment lost 6 bases and the J segment 3 bases; nucleotides outside the gene matches: 17. CDR3 region: CSVPKPLGTDLYNEQFF. For the CDR3, the DNA is TGCAGCGTCCCGAAACCACTCGGGACAGATCTCTACAATGAGCAGTTCTTC.

The CDR3 loop reads CASSKSQGVGQPQHF. As DNA, the CDR3 is TGTGCCAGCAGTAAATCACAGGGGGTTGGTCAGCCCCAGCATTTT. The V gene is TRBV27, the J gene TRBJ1-5, with 8 bases identical to TRBD1. V shed 5 bases and J 6 bases; nucleotides not matched to a gene: 9. Germline V gives CDR1 MNHEY, CDR2 SMNVEV (reference sequence). The CDR3 sequence is 15 residues long.

CDR3 nucleotides: TGTGCCAGCAGTTTATCGATAGGGGGATCTGAAGCTTTCTTT. It encodes CASSLSIGGSEAFF. The chain carries TRBV27 and TRBJ1-1; D perhaps matches TRBD1 (6 bases). The CDR3 contains 14 residues. Trimming pared 0 bases from V and 6 bases from J, leaving 11 bases between. Germline V gene lookup returns CDR1 MNHEY and CDR2 SMNVEV (reference sequence).

V and J are TRBV30 and TRBJ1-1; possible D gene TRBD1, 6 bases. Germline V gene data show CDR1 as GTSNPN and CDR2 as SVGIG (reference sequence). Trimming cost V 1 base and J 1 base, with 10 bases left between them. The CDR3 length is 14 residues. In nucleotides, the CDR3 is TGTGCCTGGAGTGGATTAGGGGGGAACACTGAAGCTTTCTTT. Its translation: CAWSGLGGNTEAFF.

The chain employs TRBV6-5 and TRBJ1-4; D is undetermined. The V gene's germline CDR1 is MNHEY and CDR2 SVGAGI. The CDR3 loop spans 15 amino acids. With 6 bases removed from V and 5 bases from J, the gap between germline ends came to 16 bases. The CDR3 is CASSPSLVLNEKLFF. Here the CDR3 DNA reads TGTGCCAGCAGCCCCTCTTTAGTTCTAAATGAAAAACTGTTTTTT.

J is TRBJ2-1 and V is TRBV19; 11 bases fit TRBD2. J gave up 7 bases and V 4 bases, and 12 bases lay outside the gene matches. CDR1 and CDR2 from the germline V gene are LNHDA and SQIVND (reference sequence). The CDR3 consists of 17 residues. The CDR3 region has the DNA TGTGCCAGTAGTAGAAATAGCGGGAGGGCCAATAAGAATGAGCAGTTCTTC. Amino acids: CASSRNSGRANKNEQFF.

The V call is TRBV30, the J call TRBJ1-3, with D perhaps TRBD1 (6 bases). Germline V gene lookup returns CDR1 GTSNPN and CDR2 SVGIG (reference sequence). Trimming pared 4 bases from V and 3 bases from J, leaving 13 bases between. CDR3 length: 14 residues. The CDR3 protein is CAWTGGLGGNTIYF. The CDR3 DNA follows: TGTGCCTGGACGGGGGGGCTTGGTGGAAACACCATATATTTT.

This clone was found once. The chain uses TRBV5-4 and TRBJ1-2; 8 nucleotides match TRBD1. V trimming: 4 bases; J trimming: 3 bases; junction bases outside the gene matches: 2. Germline V gene sequence: CDR1 SGHNT, CDR2 YYREEE (reference sequence). This CDR3 is built from 13 residues. Written as DNA, the CDR3 is TGTGCCAGCAGCCCGGACAGGGACTATGGCTACACCTTC. Its translation: CASSPDRDYGYTF.

The chain uses TRBV6-5 and TRBJ2-7; possible D gene TRBD1, 7 bases. The CDR3 has 14 amino acids. The germline V and J ends were trimmed by 6 bases and 4 bases, with 16 bases remaining between them. Per the germline V gene, CDR1 is MNHEY and CDR2 is SVGAGI. The CDR3 spells CASRVRGDPYEQYF. The CDR3 DNA is TGTGCCAGCAGGGTCAGGGGGGACCCGTACGAGCAGTACTTC.

J is TRBJ1-2 and V is TRBV25-1, with 7 bases matching TRBD1. With V trimmed by 4 bases and J by 0 bases, 5 bases remained unmatched. The germline CDR1 and CDR2 sequences are MGHDK and SYGVNS. The CDR3 consists of 15 residues. The chain's CDR3 is CASSGSTGTNYGYTF. CDR3 in DNA: TGTGCCAGCAGTGGGTCGACAGGGACTAACTATGGCTACACCTTC.

The chain couples TRBV7-2 to TRBJ1-1; D remains ambiguous. CDR3 length equals 14 residues. With 1 base removed from V and 2 bases from J, the gap between germline ends came to 8 bases. Per germline, CDR1 SGHTA and CDR2 FQGNSA. CDR3 coding DNA: TGTGCCAGCAGCTTAGGGCCACAAAACACTGAAGCTTTCTTT. Its translation: CASSLGPQNTEAFF.

This clone turned up a few times. V is TRBV6-6 and J is TRBJ1-2; D is ambiguous. The V end was cut by 6 bases, the J end by 7 bases, with 9 bases between. Germline V gene sequence: CDR1 MNHNY, CDR2 SVGAGI (reference sequence). The CDR3 totals 11 residues. For the CDR3, the DNA is TGTGCCAGCAGCCCCTTGAGTGGCTACACCTTC. Translation: CASSPLSGYTF.

The chain has TRBV5-1 and TRBJ1-3; D is perhaps TRBD1 (6 bases). Germline V gene sequence: CDR1 SGHRS, CDR2 YFSETQ. Deletions cut 4 bases from V and 1 base from J, with 6 bases between. The CDR3 extends over 13 amino acids. The CDR3 loop is CASSGTSGNTIYF. CDR3 in DNA: TGCGCCAGCAGCGGGACATCTGGAAACACCATATATTTT.

The J gene is TRBJ2-1, the V gene TRBV11-2; 7 bases agree with TRBD2. This CDR3 spans 16 amino acids. Germline lookup yields CDR1 SGHAT and CDR2 FQNNGV. V shed 3 bases and J 4 bases; nucleotides not matched to a gene: 9. CDR3 nucleotides: TGTGCCAGCAGCTTGGCTAGCGGTAGCGCGTACAATGAGCAGTTCTTC. Its translation is CASSLASGSAYNEQFF. Combining the CDR3 with reference TRBV11-2 and TRBJ2-1 gives the whole variable domain EAGVAQSPRYKIIEKRQSVAFWCNPISGHATLYWYQQILGQGPKLLIQFQNNGVVDDSQLPKDRFSAERLKGVDSTLKIQPAKLEDSAVYLCASSLASGSAYNEQFFGPGTRLTVL.

The V call is TRBV18, the J call TRBJ2-1; 10 bases are a match to TRBD2. The CDR3 extends over 14 amino acids. The germline V gene has CDR1 KGHSH and CDR2 LQKENI. V was pared by 3 bases and J by 9 bases, with 5 bases of the junction left unmatched. This chain's CDR3 is CASSPASGSSEQFF. As DNA, the CDR3 is TGTGCCAGCTCACCCGCTAGCGGGAGCTCTGAGCAGTTCTTC.

The chain employs TRBV5-1 and TRBJ1-2; possibly TRBD1 for D (5 bases). V was cut by 5 bases and J by 0 bases, with 11 bases left in between. The length of the CDR3 is 14 residues. Germline V gene data show CDR1 as SGHRS and CDR2 as YFSETQ. As DNA, the CDR3 is TGCGCCAGCAGATGGACATGGGCTAACTATGGCTACACCTTC. Amino acid sequence: CASRWTWANYGYTF.

The sample holds one count of this clone. The V and J genes are TRBV2 and TRBJ1-1; D gene ambiguous. CDR1 and CDR2 from the germline V gene are SNHLY and FYNNEI. The V gene lost 2 bases and the J gene lost 10 bases, with 14 bases spanning the gap. The CDR3 is made up of 13 amino acids. CDR3 DNA: TGTGCCAGCAGTGAAAGTATCTGGAGACGAGCTTTCTTT. It codes for CASSESIWRRAFF.

The chain uses TRBV9 and TRBJ2-2; the D is unclear. The CDR3 is 16 residues long. Germline CDR1 and CDR2: SGDLS and YYNGEE. Trimming took 0 bases from V and 7 from J, leaving 16 bases between them. CDR3 bases: TGTGCCAGCAGCGTAGATCCGGATTTTGGAGACGGGGAGCTGTTTTTT. Translating it yields CASSVDPDFGDGELFF.

The rearrangement joins TRBV9 to TRBJ2-3, with 7 bases that match TRBD1. Germline V gives CDR1 SGDLS, CDR2 YYNGEE. The J segment lost 0 bases and the V segment lost 4 bases, leaving 14 bases of the junction unmatched. The CDR3 has 18 amino acids. The CDR3 DNA is TGTGCCAGCAGCCCGGACAGGTCCTTCGACATTAGCACAGATACGCAGTATTTT. This encodes CASSPDRSFDISTDTQYF.

The chain carries TRBV18 and TRBJ1-1; D is unresolved. CDR3 length equals 13 residues. Trimming took 0 bases from V and 4 from J, leaving 6 bases between them. Germline-derived CDR1 and CDR2 are KGHSH and LQKENI. The CDR3 nucleotides read TGTGCCAGCTCACCACCGGAGGGCACTGAAGCTTTCTTT. Its translation is CASSPPEGTEAFF.

The V gene is TRBV5-1, the J gene TRBJ1-2; 7 nucleotides match TRBD1. Losses at the gene ends were 0 bases for V and 2 bases for J; bases not matched to a gene: 4. Germline CDR1 reads SGHRS; CDR2 reads YFSETQ. The CDR3 has 15 amino acids. The CDR3 nucleotides read TGCGCCAGCAGCTTGGGGGACAGAACAAACTATGGCTACACCTTC. It specifies CASSLGDRTNYGYTF.

The chain joins TRBV19 to TRBJ2-1; 9 bases are a match to TRBD1. This CDR3 region has 15 residues. With 4 bases clipped from V and 4 bases from J, the junction kept 5 bases outside the gene matches. Germline V gene lookup returns CDR1 LNHDA and CDR2 SQIVND (reference sequence). CDR3 protein: CASSTDRGIYNEQFF. For the CDR3, the DNA is TGTGCCAGTAGTACAGACAGGGGGATTTACAATGAGCAGTTCTTC.

The chain uses TRBV5-6 and TRBJ2-7; a weak D match, TRBD1 (7 bases). The CDR3 runs 16 residues. Trimming removed 6 bases from V and 1 base from J, with 20 bases in between. The germline gives CDR1 SGHDT, CDR2 YYEEEE. DNA of the CDR3: TGTGCCAGCATGGGGGGACAGAGCCCCTATTCCTACGAGCAGTACTTC. Its protein product is CASMGGQSPYSYEQYF.

This chain uses TRBV5-1 with TRBJ2-2, with 7 bases fitting TRBD2. Germline V gives CDR1 SGHRS, CDR2 YFSETQ. The CDR3 runs to 16 residues. The junction had 10 bases not matched to a gene; V was cut back by 5 bases and J by 3 bases. The CDR3: CASRPPTSPHTGELFF. CDR3 sequence (DNA): TGCGCCAGCAGGCCCCCGACTAGCCCGCACACCGGGGAGCTGTTTTTT.

The genes are TRBV6-2 or TRBV6-3 and TRBJ2-7, with TRBD1 matching 7 bases. The V and J ends lost 8 bases and 2 bases, in that order; junction bases with no gene match: 9. The CDR3 sequence is 14 residues long. Germline V gene data show CDR1 as MNHEY and CDR2 as SVGEGT. The DNA of the CDR3 is TGTGCCAGCCGCCCCAGGGGGAACACCTACGAGCAGTACTTC. As protein: CASRPRGNTYEQYF.